This TCR beta chain was obtained from a study of early T cells in non-severe SARS-CoV-2 infection (dated by TCRdb to the early 2020s). Background for the entire study: Because TCR sequencing relied on bulk RNA taken from unsorted whole blood, pairing of alpha and beta chains was not possible.

The germline ends are 6 bases apart after V is trimmed by 3 bases and J by 3 bases. From its cysteine to its phenylalanine, the CDR3 spans 12 amino acids. Only the CDR3 part of the read is kept: 36 bases, read in frame from the first base. Reading the germline V gene gives CDR1 ENHRY and CDR2 SYGVKD. Set within a cohort of healthcare workers in London, UK, this nested case-control study involved weekly PCR testing of nasopharyngeal swabs along with blood sampling. Between 23 and 31 March 2020, the week of the UK lockdown, healthcare workers were enrolled and then followed up weekly for as long as 16 weeks. Many counts were recorded for this clonotype. The antigen it recognizes is unknown. The record has no base qualities; no much larger clone is one base away. Preparation of the library involved 5' RACE. Reads for this sample came from a NextSeq 500. The TCR library protocol attached unique molecular identifiers to individual cDNA molecules to correct for sequencing error and PCR bias. Both TCR alpha and beta chains were sequenced, and tight co-correlation was observed between alpha and beta sequence abundances in each sample. In the original analysis: Decombinator V4 was used to perform V gene, J gene and CDR3 annotation of TCR sequences. Expanded TCRs were defined as changing significantly between any two time points under a Poisson model with p below 0.0001. TCR abundances were normalised to the total number of TCRs sequenced per sample and expressed as counts per million. MAIT TCRs were defined by TRAV1-2 paired with TRAJ12, TRAJ20 or TRAJ33, and iNKT TCRs by TRAV10 paired with TRAJ18. VDJdb, accessed 1 November 2021, was searched for CMV, EBV and SARS-CoV-2 annotated TCRs, excluding TCRs annotated for multiple antigens. Using fastp trimming at Q25 and MiXCR clonotype assembly, TCRdb reanalyzed the public sequencing data and kept in-frame beta chains. One record per CDR3 amino acid sequence lists the most common genes and DNA. These V and J calls derive from TCRdb rather than the authors' analysis. This sample comprises approximately 69,000 distinct CDR3 sequences, roughly 11% of them detected only once. The ten largest clones capture approximately 5% of the sample.

The study at large found these results: VDJdb matching was skewed toward anti-spike CD8 responses and likely underestimated virus-specific expansions, missing private and CD4 specificities.

Specimen: whole blood, collected at baseline. The TCR comes from an adult who was a healthcare worker with PCR-confirmed SARS-CoV-2 infection or an uninfected control (not recorded which). The chain uses TRBV10-3 and TRBJ2-7, with the D gene too uncertain to name. The CDR3 sequence is CAISDLSYEQYF. The nucleotide sequence reads TGTGCCATCAGTGACCTAAGCTACGAGCAGTACTTC.